Following are 2 T cell receptor beta chains from one sample sequenced in a study of shared clonotypes between healthy human individuals. The table came from immunoSEQ multiplex PCR; TCRdb's copy has only in-frame clones and leaves some out. The sample consists of 470,000 or so clones, roughly 80% of them appearing once. The sequencing sample was made of PBMCs. The source of these receptors is a woman between 40 and 50 years old in good health. Some clones in this sample may be carry-over from other donors' samples.

V is TRBV10-3 and J is TRBJ1-2; D is perhaps TRBD1 (6 bases). The V end lost 3 bases, the J end lost 7 bases, and 12 bases lay between the germline ends. Germline V gene lookup returns CDR1 ENHRY and CDR2 SYGVKD. This CDR3 is built from 13 residues. The CDR3, as DNA: TGTGCCATCAGTGACCCGGGGGCTACTGGCTACACCTTC. It is translated as CAISDPGATGYTF.

This sequence joins TRBV7-9 and TRBJ2-2; a possible D gene is TRBD2 (7 bases). Germline V gives CDR1 SEHNR, CDR2 FQNEAQ (reference sequence). This CDR3 comprises 15 residues. V lost 10 bases to trimming and J lost 4 bases, with 19 bases between them. The CDR3 here is CATTPHREGTGELFF. CDR3 DNA: TGTGCCACAACCCCCCACAGGGAGGGCACCGGGGAGCTGTTTTTT.